This is a list of T cell receptor beta chains from one sample in a study of shared clonotypes between healthy human individuals. The table came from immunoSEQ multiplex PCR; TCRdb's copy has only in-frame clones and leaves some out. The repertoire has some 1,400,000 clones, roughly 96% of them found once; the top ten carry over 1%. Sequenced material: naive CD4+ T cells sorted from blood. The source of these receptors is a man aged 25-45 years in good health. Each CDR3 is given with its conserved first and last residue. Fields, in order: V gene, clone size, J gene, D gene, CDR3 DNA, CDR3 protein. D genes are given only for firm matches. Expanded clones are given a class, and other clones once, few, many or no size at all.

TRBV7-8	-	TRBJ2-3	-	TGTGCCAGCAGCTTAACAGATACGCAGTATTTT	CASSLTDTQYF
TRBV29-1	-	TRBJ2-1	TRBD2	TGCAGCGTTGTAGGGAGCGGGAGAGGTGGTGAGCAGTTCTTC	CSVVGSGRGGEQFF
TRBV7-2	-	TRBJ2-2	-	TGTGCCAGCAGCTTAGCGACGACACTGAACACCGGGGAGCTGTTTTTT	CASSLATTLNTGELFF
TRBV7-2	once	TRBJ2-1	-	TGTGCCAGCAGCTTATCCCCCGCAGGTGAGCAGTTCTTC	CASSLSPAGEQFF
TRBV9	-	TRBJ2-1	-	TGTGCCAGCAGCGTCGGGGCGGGGAGCTCCTACAATGAGCAGTTCTTC	CASSVGAGSSYNEQFF
TRBV19	-	TRBJ1-5	TRBD1	TGTGCCAGTGCCACAGGGGTTCAGCCCCAGCATTTT	CASATGVQPQHF
TRBV10-3	-	TRBJ2-4	TRBD1	TGTGCCATCAGTGCGACAGGGGCCGGGAAAAACATTCAGTACTTC	CAISATGAGKNIQYF
TRBV7-9	-	TRBJ2-2	-	TGTGCCAGCACAAGCCGAAACACCGGGGAGCTGTTTTTT	CASTSRNTGELFF
TRBV9	-	TRBJ1-1	-	TGTGCCAGCAGCGTAGGAGGACCAAACACTGAAGCTTTCTTT	CASSVGGPNTEAFF
TRBV6-6	-	TRBJ2-3	TRBD2	TGTGCCAGCAACGCGGCGGGGGAAGATACGCAGTATTTT	CASNAAGEDTQYF
TRBV2	once	TRBJ2-7	-	TGTGCCAGCACAGGGAGCGAGCAGTACTTC	CASTGSEQYF
TRBV28	-	TRBJ2-1	-	TGTGCCAGCAGTTTGGTATCAGGGTATAATGAGCAGTTCTTC	CASSLVSGYNEQFF
TRBV9	-	TRBJ2-3	TRBD2	TGTGCCAGCAGCGCCACTAGCGTCCTCGGGGATACGCAGTATTTT	CASSATSVLGDTQYF
TRBV10-2	few	TRBJ2-7	TRBD2	TGCGCCAGCAGTGCAATAGCGGGAGGGCAGGACGAGCAGTACTTC	CASSAIAGGQDEQYF
TRBV27	-	TRBJ2-2	TRBD2	TGTGCCAGCAGTTTAGTTAGCGGGACCGGGGAGCTGTTTTTT	CASSLVSGTGELFF
TRBV29-1	-	TRBJ2-2	-	TGCAGCGTTGGGGCCGGCGGCCCGAACACCGGGGAGCTGTTTTTT	CSVGAGGPNTGELFF
TRBV5-4	-	TRBJ1-2	-	TGTGCCAGCAGCTTTCTGGCAGGGTCCCTTTATGGCTACACCTTC	CASSFLAGSLYGYTF
TRBV18	-	TRBJ2-7	TRBD2	TGTGCCAGCTCACCGAGCGGGAGCTGGTACGAGCAGTACTTC	CASSPSGSWYEQYF
TRBV7-2	-	TRBJ1-5	-	TGTGCCAGCAGCTTAGGGCACAGGGTTGGCAATCAGCCCCAGCATTTT	CASSLGHRVGNQPQHF
TRBV11-2	-	TRBJ2-3	TRBD1	TGTGCCAGCAGTCAATTCGAGGGGGCGAGCACAGATACGCAGTATTTT	CASSQFEGASTDTQYF
TRBV21-1	-	TRBJ1-5	-	TGTGCCAGCAGCACTTATCAGCCCCAGCATTTT	CASSTYQPQHF
TRBV29-1	-	TRBJ2-5	-	TGCAGCGTTAAGTGGAGGGGGTTAGAGACCCAGTACTTC	CSVKWRGLETQYF
TRBV9	-	TRBJ1-3	TRBD1	TGTGCCAGCGCAAAAACAGGGGGCTCTGGAAACACCATATATTTT	CASAKTGGSGNTIYF
TRBV5-1	-	TRBJ1-1	TRBD1	TGCGCCAGCAGGGGACAGGGGTTTGACACTGAAGCTTTCTTT	CASRGQGFDTEAFF
TRBV14	-	TRBJ2-1	-	TGTGCCAGCAGCCGCCTGGGTAATGAGCAGTTCTTC	CASSRLGNEQFF
TRBV18	-	TRBJ2-2	-	TGTGCCAGCTCACCACTCCGGCAGGGCACCGGGGAGCTGTTTTTT	CASSPLRQGTGELFF
TRBV7-8	-	TRBJ2-7	TRBD1	TGTGCCAGCAGCCTGAGGGACAGGATTTTCCCCGAGCAGTACTTC	CASSLRDRIFPEQYF
TRBV7-8	-	TRBJ1-3	TRBD1	TGTGCCAGCAGCCCATTTACAGGGGTTACGAGCTCTGGAAACACCATATATTTT	CASSPFTGVTSSGNTIYF
TRBV4-1	-	TRBJ2-3	-	TGCGCCAGCAGCCAAGAGGTCTACACAGATACGCAGTATTTT	CASSQEVYTDTQYF
TRBV18	-	TRBJ1-2	-	TGTGCCAGCTCACCAAACTGGGGTTCGGGAGATGGCTACACCTTC	CASSPNWGSGDGYTF
TRBV10-2	-	TRBJ2-7	TRBD2	TGCGCCAGCAGTGACCGGGGAAGGGGAGGGTACGAGCAGTACTTC	CASSDRGRGGYEQYF
TRBV9	-	TRBJ2-6	-	TGTGCCAGCAGCATCCGCTCTGGGGCCAACGTCCTGACTTTC	CASSIRSGANVLTF